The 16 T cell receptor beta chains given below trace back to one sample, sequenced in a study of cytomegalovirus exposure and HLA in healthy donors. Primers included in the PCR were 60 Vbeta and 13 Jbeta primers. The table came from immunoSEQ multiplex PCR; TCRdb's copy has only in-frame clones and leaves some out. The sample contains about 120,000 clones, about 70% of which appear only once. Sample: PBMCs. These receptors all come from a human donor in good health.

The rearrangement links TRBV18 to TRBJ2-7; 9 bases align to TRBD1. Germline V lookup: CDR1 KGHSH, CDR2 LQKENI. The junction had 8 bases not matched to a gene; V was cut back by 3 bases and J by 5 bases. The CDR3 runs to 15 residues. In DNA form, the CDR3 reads TGTGCCAGCTCACCGAGGACAGGGGTATTCCACGAGCAGTACTTC. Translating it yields CASSPRTGVFHEQYF.

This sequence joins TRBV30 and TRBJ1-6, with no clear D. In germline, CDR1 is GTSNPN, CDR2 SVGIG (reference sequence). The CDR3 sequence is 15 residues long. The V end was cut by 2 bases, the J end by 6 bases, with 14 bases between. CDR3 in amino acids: CAWSHGGSTNSPLHF. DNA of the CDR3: TGTGCCTGGAGTCATGGAGGGTCAACTAATTCACCCCTCCACTTT.

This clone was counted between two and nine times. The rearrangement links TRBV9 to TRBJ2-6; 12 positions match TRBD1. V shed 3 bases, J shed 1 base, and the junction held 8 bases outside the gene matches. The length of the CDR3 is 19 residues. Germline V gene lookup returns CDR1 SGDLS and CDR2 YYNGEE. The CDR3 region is CASSATWGQGASGANVLTF. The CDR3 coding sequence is TGTGCCAGCAGCGCTACCTGGGGACAGGGGGCTTCTGGGGCCAACGTCCTGACTTTC.

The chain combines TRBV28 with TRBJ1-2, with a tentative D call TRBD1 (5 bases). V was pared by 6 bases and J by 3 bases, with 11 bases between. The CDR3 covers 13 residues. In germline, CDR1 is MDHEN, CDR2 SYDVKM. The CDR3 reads CASSGGVDYGYTF. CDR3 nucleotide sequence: TGTGCCAGCAGCGGGGGGGTGGACTATGGCTACACCTTC.

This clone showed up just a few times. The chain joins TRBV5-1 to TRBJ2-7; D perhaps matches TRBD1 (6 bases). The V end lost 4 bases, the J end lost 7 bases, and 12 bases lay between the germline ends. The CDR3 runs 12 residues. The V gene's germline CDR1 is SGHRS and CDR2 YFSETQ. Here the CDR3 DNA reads TGCGCCAGCAGCAGTCAGGGGTTTGAGCAGTACTTC. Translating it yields CASSSQGFEQYF.

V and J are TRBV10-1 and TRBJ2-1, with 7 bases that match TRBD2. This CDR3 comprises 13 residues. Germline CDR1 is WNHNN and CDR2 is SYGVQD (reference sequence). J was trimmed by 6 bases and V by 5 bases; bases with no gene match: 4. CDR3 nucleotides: TGCGCCAGCAGTCCAAGCGGGATCAATGAGCAGTTCTTC. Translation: CASSPSGINEQFF.

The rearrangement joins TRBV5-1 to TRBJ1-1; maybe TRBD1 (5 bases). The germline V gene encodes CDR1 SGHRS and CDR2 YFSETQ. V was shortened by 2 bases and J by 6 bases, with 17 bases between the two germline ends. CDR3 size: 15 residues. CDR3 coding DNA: TGCGCCAGCAGCTTAAAAGGGGATGGGTTACCTGAAGCTTTCTTT. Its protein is CASSLKGDGLPEAFF.

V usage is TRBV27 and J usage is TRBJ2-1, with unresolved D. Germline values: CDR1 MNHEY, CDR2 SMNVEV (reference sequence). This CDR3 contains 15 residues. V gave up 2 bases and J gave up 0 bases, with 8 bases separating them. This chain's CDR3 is CASSLLGGSYNEQFF. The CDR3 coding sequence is TGTGCCAGCAGTTTACTAGGCGGCTCCTACAATGAGCAGTTCTTC.

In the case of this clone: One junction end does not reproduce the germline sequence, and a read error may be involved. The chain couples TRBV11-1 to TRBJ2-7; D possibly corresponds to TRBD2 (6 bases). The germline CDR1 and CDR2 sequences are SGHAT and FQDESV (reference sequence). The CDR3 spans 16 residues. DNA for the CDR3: TGTGCCAGCAGCCCTACCTTCCGGGGCACGGACTACGAGCAGTACTTT. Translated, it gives CASSPTFRGTDYEQYF.

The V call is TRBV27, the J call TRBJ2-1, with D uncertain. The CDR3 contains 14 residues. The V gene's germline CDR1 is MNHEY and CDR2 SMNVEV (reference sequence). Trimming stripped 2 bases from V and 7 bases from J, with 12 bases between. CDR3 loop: CASSLTRPINEQFF. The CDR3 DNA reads TGTGCCAGCAGTTTAACTCGCCCTATAAATGAGCAGTTCTTC.

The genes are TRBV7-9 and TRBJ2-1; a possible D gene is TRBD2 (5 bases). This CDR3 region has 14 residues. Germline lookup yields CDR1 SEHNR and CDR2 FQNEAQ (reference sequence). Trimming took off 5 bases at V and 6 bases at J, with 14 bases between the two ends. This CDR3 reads CASSAEGQSNEQFF. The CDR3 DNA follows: TGTGCCAGCAGCGCAGAGGGTCAGAGCAATGAGCAGTTCTTC.

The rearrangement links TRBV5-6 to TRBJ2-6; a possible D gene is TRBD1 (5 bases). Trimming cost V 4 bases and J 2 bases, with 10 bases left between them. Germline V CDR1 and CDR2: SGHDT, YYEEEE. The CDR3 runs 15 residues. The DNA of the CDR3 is TGTGCCAGCAGCCCCCAGGGTACTGGGGCCAACGTCCTGACTTTC. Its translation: CASSPQGTGANVLTF.

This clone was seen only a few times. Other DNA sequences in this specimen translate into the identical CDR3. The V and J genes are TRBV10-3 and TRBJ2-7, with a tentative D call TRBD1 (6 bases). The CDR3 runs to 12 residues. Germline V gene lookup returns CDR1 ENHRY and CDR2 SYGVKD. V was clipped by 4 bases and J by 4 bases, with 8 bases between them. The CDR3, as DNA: TGTGCCATCAGTGGTCAGGGGTACGAGCAGTACTTC. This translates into CAISGQGYEQYF.

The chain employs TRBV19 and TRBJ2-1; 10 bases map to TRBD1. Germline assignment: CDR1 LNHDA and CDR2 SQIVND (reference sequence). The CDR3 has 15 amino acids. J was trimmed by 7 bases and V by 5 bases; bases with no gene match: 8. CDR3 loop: CASSVGTGEGNEQFF. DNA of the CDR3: TGTGCCAGTAGTGTCGGGACAGGGGAAGGGAATGAGCAGTTCTTC.

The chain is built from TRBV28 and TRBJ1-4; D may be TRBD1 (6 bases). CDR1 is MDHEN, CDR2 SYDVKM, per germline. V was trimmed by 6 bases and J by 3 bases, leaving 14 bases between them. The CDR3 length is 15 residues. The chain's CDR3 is CASRANRDPNEKLFF. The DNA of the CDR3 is TGTGCCAGCAGAGCCAACAGGGACCCTAATGAAAAACTGTTTTTT.

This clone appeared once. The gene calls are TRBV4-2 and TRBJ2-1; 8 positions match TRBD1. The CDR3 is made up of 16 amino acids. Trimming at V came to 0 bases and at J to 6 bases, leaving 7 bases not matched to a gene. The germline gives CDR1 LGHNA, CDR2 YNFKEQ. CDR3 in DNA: TGTGCCAGCAGCCAAGATGGCAGGGGGCTACGCAATGAGCAGTTCTTC. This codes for CASSQDGRGLRNEQFF.